These 32 T cell receptor beta chains share one sample of origin, sequenced in a study of T-cell reconstitution after alpha-beta-depleted transplantation in children. Library preparation (for TCRbeta) was performed with unique molecular identifiers. TCRdb redid the calling of the PCR reads with MiXCR, one entry per CDR3 protein. Among 150,000 to 200,000 distinct CDR3 sequences listed, roughly 6% were seen once. Specimen: PBMCs, collected before TCRalphabeta/CD19-depleted stem cell transplant. These receptors were taken from a girl under three years old with combined immunodeficiency, due to receive a stem cell transplant.

This clonotype was detected many times. V gene TRBV19 combines with J gene TRBJ2-5, with D unresolved. V lost 6 bases, J lost 2 bases, and 4 bases lay in between. The CDR3 is 11 residues long. Germline V gene lookup returns CDR1 LNHDA and CDR2 SQIVND (reference sequence). CDR3 nucleotides: TGTGCCAGTAGGAAGCAAGAGACCCAGTACTTC. It yields the protein CASRKQETQYF.

This clonotype showed up many times. This sequence joins TRBV7-9 and TRBJ1-1; maybe TRBD1 (6 bases). V was pared by 6 bases and J by 0 bases, with 11 bases between. This CDR3 is built from 14 residues. Looked up from germline, CDR1 is SEHNR and CDR2 is FQNEAQ (reference sequence). This chain's CDR3 is CASRAGVLNTEAFF. For the CDR3, the DNA is TGTGCCAGCAGGGCAGGGGTCCTGAACACTGAAGCTTTCTTT.

This clonotype was observed many times. V usage is TRBV12-3 or TRBV12-4 and J usage is TRBJ2-5; 7 positions match TRBD2. The J segment lost 2 bases and the V segment lost 4 bases, leaving 10 bases of the junction unmatched. This CDR3 region has 16 residues. CDR3 amino acids: CASSYFSGTPQETQYF. The CDR3 DNA sequence: TGTGCCAGCAGTTATTTCAGCGGGACGCCTCAAGAGACCCAGTACTTC.

At least ten counts were recorded for this clonotype. The chain carries TRBV7-9 and TRBJ2-5; D gene unclear. Trimming pared 1 base from V and 7 bases from J, leaving 16 bases between. CDR1 SEHNR and CDR2 FQNEAQ come from the germline V gene (reference sequence). This CDR3 comprises 15 residues. The CDR3 here is CASSLGGASPGTQYF. The CDR3 DNA reads as TGTGCCAGCAGCTTAGGAGGAGCCTCCCCAGGGACCCAGTACTTC.

This clonotype was picked up many times. This chain uses TRBV4-2 with TRBJ1-3; D might be TRBD1 (5 bases). Germline V gene lookup returns CDR1 LGHNA and CDR2 YNFKEQ. Trimming pared 4 bases from V and 0 bases from J, leaving 13 bases between. The length of the CDR3 is 16 residues. CDR3 in amino acids: CASSPRQSTSGNTIYF. The CDR3 DNA follows: TGTGCCAGCAGCCCTCGACAGTCAACCTCTGGAAACACCATATATTTT.

This clonotype has a count of ten or more. The chain joins TRBV12-5 to TRBJ2-1; D remains unclear. Per germline, CDR1 LGHNT and CDR2 FRNRAP. There are 16 residues in the CDR3. The V gene lost 1 base and the J gene lost 2 bases, with 12 bases spanning the gap. The CDR3 bases are TGTGCTAGTGGTTTGGGGCTACCCTGGGCCTACAATGAGCAGTTCTTC. Protein product: CASGLGLPWAYNEQFF.

On this clonotype itself: A much larger clone differs from this one at a single base, so this may be a read error. The chain joins TRBV15 to TRBJ1-1; perhaps TRBD1 as D (6 bases). This CDR3 comprises 15 residues. Germline CDR1 is LNHNV and CDR2 is YYDKDF (reference sequence). CDR3 in DNA: TGTGGCACCAGCGTAGGGGGGCTACGATACACTGAAGCTTTCTTT. Amino acid sequence: CGTSVGGLRYTEAFF.

This clonotype was seen repeatedly, ten times or more. The J gene is TRBJ2-1, the V gene TRBV10-3, with 12 bases matching TRBD2. V trimming: 3 bases; J trimming: 8 bases; junction bases outside the gene matches: 14. CDR1 is ENHRY, CDR2 SYGVKD, per germline. This CDR3 has 18 residues. CDR3 in DNA: TGTGCCATCAGTGATTTGGGGACTAGCGGGCCGCACGGCCATGAGCAGTTCTTC. Translated, it gives CAISDLGTSGPHGHEQFF.

This clonotype was seen a few times. In DNA form, the CDR3 reads TGCAGCGTTGAAGAATTTTTCGGTAGCACAGATACGCAGTATTTT. Its translation is CSVEEFFGSTDTQYF. The chain combines TRBV29-1 with TRBJ2-3; D unresolved. This CDR3 comprises 15 residues. Per germline, CDR1 SQVTM and CDR2 ANQGSEA. V was cut by 0 bases and J by 0 bases, with 10 bases left in between.

This clonotype appeared many times. The chain combines TRBV12-3 or TRBV12-4 with TRBJ1-3; no clear D. The germline V and J ends were trimmed by 8 bases and 0 bases, with 11 bases remaining between them. CDR3 size: 14 residues. CDR3 nucleotide sequence: TGTGCCAGCTCCGGGCGAGTCTCTGGAAACACCATATATTTT. This gives the protein CASSGRVSGNTIYF.

This clonotype has ten or more counts. The chain combines TRBV27 with TRBJ2-1, with unresolved D. V lost 1 base, J lost 9 bases, and 4 bases lay in between. Germline-derived CDR1 and CDR2 are MNHEY and SMNVEV (reference sequence). CDR3 length: 11 residues. The CDR3 DNA is TGTGCCAGCAGTTTATGGGGTGAGCAGTTCTTC. It translates to CASSLWGEQFF.

This clonotype has ten or more counts. The chain is built from TRBV5-1 and TRBJ2-5, with D unclear. V was shortened by 5 bases and J by 5 bases, with 13 bases between the two germline ends. In germline, CDR1 is SGHRS, CDR2 YFSETQ. The CDR3 consists of 13 residues. CDR3 coding DNA: TGCGCCAGCAGTCCCCACTGGGTCGAGACCCAGTACTTC. Its translation is CASSPHWVETQYF. The whole variable domain, remainder taken from reference TRBV5-1 and TRBJ2-5, is KAGVTQTPRYLIKTRGQQVTLSCSPISGHRSVSWYQQTPGQGLQFLFEYFSETQRNKGNFPGRFSGRQFSNSRSEMNVSTLELGDSALYLCASSPHWVETQYFGPGTRLLVL.

The genes are TRBV11-2 and TRBJ2-1; no clear D. Trimming pared 4 bases from V and 0 bases from J, leaving 22 bases between. Looked up from germline, CDR1 is SGHAT and CDR2 is FQNNGV. The CDR3 sequence is 19 residues long. CDR3 nucleotide sequence: TGTGCCAGCAGCTCTCAGCCAGACCTTGGTGACTTCTCCTACAATGAGCAGTTCTTC. Residues: CASSSQPDLGDFSYNEQFF.

This clonotype showed up many times. The chain uses TRBV29-1 and TRBJ2-1; D may be TRBD2 (7 bases). Trimming removed 1 base at V and 8 bases at J, with 24 bases between. CDR3 length: 17 residues. Germline values: CDR1 SQVTM, CDR2 ANQGSEA. CDR3 region: CSVEGRGGHGTQDEQFF. DNA for the CDR3: TGCAGCGTTGAAGGAAGGGGGGGTCATGGGACACAGGATGAGCAGTTCTTC.

This clonotype was seen many times. The rearrangement uses TRBV28 and TRBJ1-1; the D is unclear. The CDR3 sequence is 14 residues long. Germline assignment: CDR1 MDHEN and CDR2 SYDVKM. The V and J ends lost 3 bases and 3 bases respectively, with 11 bases between them. CDR3 in amino acids: CASSFGNPHTEAFF. CDR3 nucleotide sequence: TGTGCCAGCAGTTTTGGCAACCCCCACACTGAAGCTTTCTTT.

This clonotype was picked up many times. V and J are TRBV29-1 and TRBJ2-7; possibly TRBD1 for D (5 bases). Looked up from germline, CDR1 is SQVTM and CDR2 is ANQGSEA. Trimming left V 3 bases short and J 6 bases short, with 18 bases between. This CDR3 contains 14 residues. The CDR3 DNA reads as TGCAGCGTTGACTCGGACACCCTAATGGGCGAGCAGTACTTC. Amino acids: CSVDSDTLMGEQYF.

This clonotype was seen at least ten times. The chain employs TRBV7-6 and TRBJ2-7; D possibly matches TRBD1 or TRBD2 (6 bases each). The CDR3 spans 15 residues. CDR1 is SGHVS and CDR2 is FNYEAQ in the germline V gene. V lost 1 base and J lost 0, with 10 bases in between. The CDR3 DNA is TGTGCCAGCAGCTTAGATGAGGGGGGCTCCTACGAGCAGTACTTC. Protein product: CASSLDEGGSYEQYF.

The table lists this clonotype with many counts. The V gene is TRBV12-3 or TRBV12-4, the J gene TRBJ2-7, with D hard to call. Trimming shortened V by 5 bases and J by 5 bases, and 10 bases separated the two germline ends. CDR3 length equals 12 residues. The CDR3 is CASSLGFDEQYF. As DNA, the CDR3 is TGTGCCAGCAGTCTCGGCTTTGACGAGCAGTACTTC.

This clonotype has ten or more counts. This sequence joins TRBV6-2 or TRBV6-3 and TRBJ2-1; 14 bases match TRBD2. Looked up from germline, CDR1 is MNHEY and CDR2 is SVGEGT. This CDR3 contains 16 residues. Trimming cost V 6 bases and J 8 bases; bases outside gene matches: 9. The CDR3: CASRNTGTSGGYEQFF. The CDR3 DNA is TGTGCCAGCAGGAATACCGGGACTAGCGGGGGCTATGAGCAGTTCTTC.

Ten or more counts support this clonotype. The rearrangement links TRBV20-1 to TRBJ1-1, with a possible D match to TRBD1 (5 bases). V was pared by 5 bases and J by 1 base, with 14 bases between. CDR1 and CDR2 (germline): DFQATT, SNEGSKA (reference sequence). This CDR3 comprises 14 residues. As DNA, the CDR3 is TGCAGTGCTTACCGTGGGGGGTGGAACACTGAAGCTTTCTTT. Encoded protein: CSAYRGGWNTEAFF.

This clonotype was seen repeatedly, ten times or more. The chain couples TRBV9 to TRBJ2-1; TRBD2 aligns across 12 bases. Germline values: CDR1 SGDLS, CDR2 YYNGEE. The CDR3 is 15 amino acids. J gave up 5 bases and V 3 bases, and 3 bases lay outside the gene matches. CDR3 amino acids: CASSGTSGRNNEQFF. The CDR3 DNA reads as TGTGCCAGCAGCGGAACTAGCGGGAGGAACAATGAGCAGTTCTTC.

This clonotype was observed many times. This rearrangement joins TRBV4-1 to TRBJ2-1; TRBD2 matches at 11 bases. The CDR3 is made up of 21 amino acids. The germline gives CDR1 MGHRA, CDR2 YSYEKL. V trimming: 0 bases; J trimming: 4 bases; junction bases outside the gene matches: 17. The CDR3 DNA sequence: TGCGCCAGCAGCCAAGATCCTGCTAGCGGGAGGACCCGCTACATTTACAATGAGCAGTTCTTC. This encodes CASSQDPASGRTRYIYNEQFF.

As regards this clonotype: One base away lies a much larger clone, so this may be a sequencing read error. In this CDR3 the conserved last residue, phenylalanine or tryptophan, is missing, so a read error is likely. V is TRBV4-3 and J is TRBJ2-7; maybe TRBD1 (6 bases). With 2 bases removed from V and 0 bases from J, the gap between germline ends came to 17 bases. CDR3 length: 17 amino acids. Germline CDR1 is LGHNA and CDR2 is YSLEER. In DNA form, the CDR3 reads TGCGCCAGCAGCCAATACGCTCAGGGGCCCTTCTCCTACGAGCAGTACTTG. The encoded protein is CASSQYAQGPFSYEQYL.

Ten or more counts support this clonotype. This chain connects TRBV29-1 to TRBJ2-1, with D unclear. Germline CDR1 reads SQVTM; CDR2 reads ANQGSEA. The CDR3 is 14 amino acids. Trimming removed 1 base from V and 0 bases from J, with 7 bases in between. The CDR3 nucleotides read TGCAGCGTTGAAGGGTCATTCTCCTACAATGAGCAGTTCTTC. Residues: CSVEGSFSYNEQFF.

This clonotype appeared many times. J is TRBJ2-1 and V is TRBV3-1; 9 bases match TRBD2. The CDR3 has 16 amino acids. Germline-derived CDR1 and CDR2 are LGHDT and YNNKEL (reference sequence). V shed 3 bases, J shed 3 bases, and the junction held 6 bases outside the gene matches. CDR3 residues: CASSQRGGGFYNEQFF. The CDR3 coding sequence is TGTGCCAGCAGCCAGCGGGGGGGCGGGTTCTACAATGAGCAGTTCTTC.

This clonotype has ten or more counts. The chain has TRBV21-1 and TRBJ1-5. TRBV21-1 counts as a pseudogene. CDR3 length: 14 residues. CDR3 DNA sequence: TGTGCCAGCAGCAAAATATTGGGCAATCAGCCCCAGCATTTT. It translates to CASSKILGNQPQHF.

This clonotype was picked up many times. The chain recombines TRBV6-5 with TRBJ2-7; TRBD1 might be the D (6 bases). This CDR3 spans 14 amino acids. CDR1 and CDR2 from the germline V gene are MNHEY and SVGAGI. Trimming left V 4 bases short and J 2 bases short, with 12 bases between. In DNA form, the CDR3 reads TGTGCCAGCAGTTCAGACAGGACGCCCTACGAGCAGTACTTC. Translation: CASSSDRTPYEQYF.

This clonotype came up a few times. The J gene is TRBJ1-1, the V gene TRBV18; D ambiguous. Germline V gene lookup returns CDR1 KGHSH and CDR2 LQKENI. The germline V and J ends were trimmed by 6 bases and 7 bases, with 15 bases remaining between them. The CDR3 covers 13 residues. The CDR3 is CASSQGSNGEAFF. DNA of the CDR3: TGTGCCAGCTCCCAAGGGTCTAACGGTGAAGCTTTCTTT. The full variable domain, in which reference TRBV18 and TRBJ1-1 provide the parts outside the CDR3, is NAGVMQNPRHLVRRRGQEARLRCSPMKGHSHVYWYRQLPEEGLKFMVYLQKENIIDESGMPKERFSAEFPKEGPSILRIQQVVRGDSAAYFCASSQGSNGEAFFGQGTRLTVV.

This clonotype was seen repeatedly, ten times or more. The V and J genes are TRBV7-2 and TRBJ2-2; either TRBD1 or TRBD2 may fit D (5 bases each). CDR1 is SGHTA, CDR2 FQGNSA, per germline. This CDR3 has 17 residues. Trimming stripped 3 bases from V and 6 bases from J, with 20 bases between. The CDR3 is CASSFASRDPTPGELFF. CDR3 coding DNA: TGTGCCAGCAGCTTTGCCTCCCGGGACCCAACCCCCGGGGAGCTGTTTTTT.

This clonotype came up many times. This chain uses TRBV29-1 with TRBJ2-5; D is perhaps TRBD1 or TRBD2 (5 bases each). In germline, CDR1 is SQVTM, CDR2 ANQGSEA. The V gene lost 1 base and the J gene lost 5 bases, with 14 bases spanning the gap. The CDR3 spans 14 residues. CDR3 loop: CSVEAMGEGETQYF. The CDR3 DNA is TGCAGCGTTGAAGCGATGGGGGAAGGGGAGACCCAGTACTTC.

This clonotype was recorded at least ten times. The J gene is TRBJ2-3, the V gene TRBV4-2; 9 bases are shared with TRBD2. The CDR3 runs to 18 residues. J lost 1 base, V lost 1 base, and 9 bases had no gene match. Germline CDR1 is LGHNA and CDR2 is YNFKEQ. CDR3 coding DNA: TGTGCCAGCAGCCAAGTCTTCGGCGGGAGGGCCGGCACAGATACGCAGTATTTT. Protein product: CASSQVFGGRAGTDTQYF.

To note about this clonotype: A read error is possible here, since a much larger clone lies one base away. In DNA, the CDR3 is TGCGCCAGCAGCTTTGGCCCGGGTTCGACCTACGAGCAGTACTTC. Translating it yields CASSFGPGSTYEQYF. The J gene is TRBJ2-7, the V gene TRBV5-1; D is uncertain. Looked up from germline, CDR1 is SGHRS and CDR2 is YFSETQ. CDR3 length equals 15 residues. V lost 2 bases, J lost 2 bases, and 14 bases lay in between.